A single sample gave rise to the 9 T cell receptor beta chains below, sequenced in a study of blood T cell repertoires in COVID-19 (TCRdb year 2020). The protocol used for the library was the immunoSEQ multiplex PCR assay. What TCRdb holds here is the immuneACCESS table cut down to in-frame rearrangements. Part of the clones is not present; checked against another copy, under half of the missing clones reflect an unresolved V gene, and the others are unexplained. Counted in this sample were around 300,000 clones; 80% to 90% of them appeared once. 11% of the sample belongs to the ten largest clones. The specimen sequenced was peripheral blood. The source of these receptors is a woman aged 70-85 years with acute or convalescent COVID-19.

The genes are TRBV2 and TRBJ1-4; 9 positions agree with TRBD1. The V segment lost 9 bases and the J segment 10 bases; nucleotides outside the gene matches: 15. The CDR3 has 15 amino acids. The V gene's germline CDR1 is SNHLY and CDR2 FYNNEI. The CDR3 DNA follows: TGTGCCAGTGCTGGGGAGGGGACAGGGATTGGAAAACTGTTTTTT. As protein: CASAGEGTGIGKLFF.

The CDR3 here is CASSPGTSGGVDTQYF. Written as DNA, the CDR3 is TGCGCCAGCAGCCCGGGGACTAGCGGGGGAGTAGATACGCAGTATTTT. The chain uses TRBV10-1 and TRBJ2-3; TRBD2 agrees at 14 bases. The CDR3 has 16 amino acids. CDR1 is WNHNN, CDR2 SYGVQD, per germline (reference sequence). Trimming took 6 bases from V and 5 from J; bases not matched to a gene: 7.

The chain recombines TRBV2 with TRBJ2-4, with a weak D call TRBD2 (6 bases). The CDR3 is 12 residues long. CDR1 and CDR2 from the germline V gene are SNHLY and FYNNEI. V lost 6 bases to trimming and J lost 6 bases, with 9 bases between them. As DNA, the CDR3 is TGTGCCAGCAGACCGGGACTAAACATTCAGTACTTC. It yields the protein CASRPGLNIQYF.

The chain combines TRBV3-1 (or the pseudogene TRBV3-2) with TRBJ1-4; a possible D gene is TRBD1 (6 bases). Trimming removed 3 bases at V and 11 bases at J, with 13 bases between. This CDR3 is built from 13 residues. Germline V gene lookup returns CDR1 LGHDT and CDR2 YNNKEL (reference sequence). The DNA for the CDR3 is TGTGCCAGCAGCCAGCCCACAGGGATGAAACTGTTTTTT. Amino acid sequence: CASSQPTGMKLFF.

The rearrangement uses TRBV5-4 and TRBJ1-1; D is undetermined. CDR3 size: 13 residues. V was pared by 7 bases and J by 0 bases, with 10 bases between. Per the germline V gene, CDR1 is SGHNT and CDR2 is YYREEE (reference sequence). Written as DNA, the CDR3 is TGTGCCAGCTCAACACAAATGAACACTGAAGCTTTCTTT. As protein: CASSTQMNTEAFF.

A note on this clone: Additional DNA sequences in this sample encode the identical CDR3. Written as DNA, the CDR3 is TGCGCCAGCAGCTTCGGACAGGGCAATGAAAAACTGTTTTTT. Translated, it gives CASSFGQGNEKLFF. The chain couples TRBV5-1 to TRBJ1-4, with TRBD1 identical over 8 bases. J gave up 5 bases and V 2 bases, and 2 bases lay outside the gene matches. The CDR3 has 14 residues. Germline V gene lookup returns CDR1 SGHRS and CDR2 YFSETQ.

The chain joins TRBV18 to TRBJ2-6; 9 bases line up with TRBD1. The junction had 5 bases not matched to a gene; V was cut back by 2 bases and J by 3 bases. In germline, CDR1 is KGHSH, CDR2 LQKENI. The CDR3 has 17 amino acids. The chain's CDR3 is CASSPGQGIDGANVLTF. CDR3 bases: TGTGCCAGCTCACCAGGACAGGGGATTGATGGGGCCAACGTCCTGACTTTC.

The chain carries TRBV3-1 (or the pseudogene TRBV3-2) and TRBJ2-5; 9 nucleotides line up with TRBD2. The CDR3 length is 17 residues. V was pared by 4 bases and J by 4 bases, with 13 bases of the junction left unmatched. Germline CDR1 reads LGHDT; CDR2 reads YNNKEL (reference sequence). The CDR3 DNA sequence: TGTGCCAGCAGCCTTCGCGGGGGGGCCCCGGGTGGAGAGACCCAGTACTTC. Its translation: CASSLRGGAPGGETQYF.

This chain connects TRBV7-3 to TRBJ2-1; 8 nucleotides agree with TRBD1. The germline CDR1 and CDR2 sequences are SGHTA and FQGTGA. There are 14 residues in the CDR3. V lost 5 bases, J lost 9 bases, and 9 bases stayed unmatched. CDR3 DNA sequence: TGTGCCAGCAGCCCCCAGGGGGCAGTCGGTGAGCAGTTCTTC. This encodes CASSPQGAVGEQFF.